Each of the 32 T cell receptor beta chains below was sequenced from the same sample in a study of blood T cells in healthy people across ages. A J-beta primer mix and a sample-barcoded 5' primer were used in a second PCR of about 7 to 12 cycles. TCRdb re-derived calls from the 5' RACE reads in MiXCR, one entry per CDR3 protein. In the table there are more than 800,000 distinct CDR3 sequences, around 28% of which are singletons. Sequencing was performed on blood. These TCRs come from a woman of 80 years or more in good health.

J is TRBJ2-3 and V is TRBV7-6; D might be TRBD1 or TRBD2, each matching 7 bases. CDR1 is SGHVS, CDR2 FNYEAQ, per germline. This CDR3 has 13 amino acids. Trimming shortened V by 4 bases and J by 7 bases, and 12 bases separated the two germline ends. For the CDR3, the DNA is TGTGCCAGCAGCTCAGGGGGGGGATATACGCAGTATTTT. This sequence encodes CASSSGGGYTQYF.

The J gene is TRBJ2-2, the V gene TRBV7-8; a weak D match, TRBD2 (6 bases). Germline V lookup: CDR1 SGHVS, CDR2 FQNEAQ. The CDR3 covers 15 residues. The V end was cut by 5 bases, the J end by 2 bases, with 12 bases between. As DNA, the CDR3 is TGTGCCAGCAGCAGGGACTGGCCAAACACCGGGGAGCTGTTTTTT. Amino acid sequence: CASSRDWPNTGELFF.

Many counts were recorded for this clonotype. The J gene is TRBJ1-1, the V gene TRBV7-2, with D perhaps TRBD1 (5 bases). Deletions cut 4 bases from V and 3 bases from J, with 15 bases between. This CDR3 is 15 amino acids long. The germline CDR1 and CDR2 sequences are SGHTA and FQGNSA. CDR3 DNA sequence: TGTGCCAGCAGCTGGGGGTCTCGGGCGTACACTGAAGCTTTCTTT. Encoded protein: CASSWGSRAYTEAFF.

This clonotype was counted only a few times. The genes are TRBV3-1 and TRBJ2-3, with a weak D call TRBD1 (5 bases). The CDR3 runs 14 residues. Trimming removed 1 base from V and 7 bases from J, with 12 bases in between. Germline V lookup: CDR1 LGHDT, CDR2 YNNKEL (reference sequence). In DNA form, the CDR3 reads TGTGCCAGCAGCCAAGCCTTGGGGCAGAATACGCAGTATTTT. As protein: CASSQALGQNTQYF.

The V gene is TRBV7-9, the J gene TRBJ1-2; D possibly corresponds to TRBD1 (5 bases). CDR3 size: 13 residues. Germline V gives CDR1 SEHNR, CDR2 FQNEAQ (reference sequence). V was shortened by 5 bases and J by 4 bases, with 11 bases between the two germline ends. CDR3 DNA sequence: TGTGCCAGCAGCCCCAGGGTATCCTATGGCTACACCTTC. Protein sequence: CASSPRVSYGYTF.

This chain uses TRBV18 with TRBJ2-5, with 8 bases fitting TRBD2. CDR3 size: 15 residues. V trimming: 3 bases; J trimming: 4 bases; junction bases outside the gene matches: 7. Per germline, CDR1 KGHSH and CDR2 LQKENI. DNA for the CDR3: TGTGCCAGCTCACCGACGGGACTAGGGGGAGAGACCCAGTACTTC. The encoded protein is CASSPTGLGGETQYF.

The chain links TRBV6-5 to TRBJ2-7; 7 bases line up with TRBD1. Germline CDR1 is MNHEY and CDR2 is SVGAGI. V lost 2 bases to trimming and J lost 4 bases; unmatched junction nucleotides: 8. The CDR3 has 15 amino acids. CDR3 sequence reads: CASSYGTAILYEQYF. The CDR3 DNA reads TGTGCCAGCAGTTACGGGACAGCAATATTATACGAGCAGTACTTC.

This clonotype was detected ten times or more. The rearrangement uses TRBV7-2 and TRBJ2-1; tentatively, D is TRBD1 or TRBD2 (5 bases each). V was trimmed by 1 base and J by 7 bases, leaving 14 bases between them. This CDR3 has 15 amino acids. Germline CDR1 reads SGHTA; CDR2 reads FQGNSA. The CDR3 sequence: CASSLVSGTGNEQFF. CDR3 DNA: TGTGCCAGCAGCTTAGTGTCAGGGACCGGAAATGAGCAGTTCTTC.

This clonotype was seen many times. The chain employs TRBV6-6 and TRBJ2-5; 9 positions agree with TRBD1. V dropped 2 bases and J dropped 5; count of bases not matched to a gene: 6. From germline, CDR1 is MNHNY and CDR2 SVGAGI (reference sequence). The CDR3 runs to 15 residues. Here the CDR3 reads CASSYGTGTQETQYF. CDR3 bases: TGTGCCAGCAGTTACGGGACAGGGACCCAGGAGACCCAGTACTTC.

The chain carries TRBV5-1 and TRBJ2-1; 8 bases map to TRBD2. The CDR3 is 15 residues long. Germline V gene lookup returns CDR1 SGHRS and CDR2 YFSETQ. The J segment lost 5 bases and the V segment lost 6 bases, leaving 10 bases of the junction unmatched. The CDR3 nucleotides read TGCGCCAGCAACGTAAGACTAGCGAGAGACAATGAGCAGTTCTTC. It encodes CASNVRLARDNEQFF.

The chain has TRBV28 and TRBJ2-1, with TRBD2 matching over 8 bases. Per the germline V gene, CDR1 is MDHEN and CDR2 is SYDVKM. This CDR3 contains 16 residues. J gave up 4 bases and V 5 bases, and 10 bases lay outside the gene matches. CDR3 sequence reads: CASSPSLAGLYNEQFF. The CDR3 DNA is TGTGCCAGCAGTCCCAGCCTAGCGGGCCTTTACAATGAGCAGTTCTTC.

This clonotype was counted at least ten times. V is TRBV20-1 and J is TRBJ2-5; maybe TRBD1 (6 bases). The CDR3 contains 15 residues. Trimming cost V 0 bases and J 5 bases, with 16 bases left between them. Germline-derived CDR1 and CDR2 are DFQATT and SNEGSKA (reference sequence). The CDR3 DNA follows: TGCAGTGCTAGAGAGTCGAGGGGGAGAGGGGAGACCCAGTACTTC. It specifies CSARESRGRGETQYF.

As to this clonotype: This may stem from a read error, because a much larger clone lies one nucleotide away. V gene TRBV3-1 combines with J gene TRBJ2-1; no clear D gene. The ends were cut back, 5 bases at V and 6 bases at J, with 8 bases in the middle. This CDR3 spans 12 amino acids. Germline-derived CDR1 and CDR2 are LGHDT and YNNKEL (reference sequence). Written as DNA, the CDR3 is TGTGCCAGCAGCTACGGCCTCAATGAGCAGTTCTTC. It is translated as CASSYGLNEQFF.

About this clonotype: A much more abundant neighbour one base away suggests this may be a read error. The chain is built from TRBV7-9 and TRBJ2-3; possibly TRBD2 for D (6 bases). V lost 7 bases and J lost 5, with 22 bases in between. The CDR3 length is 16 residues. Germline CDR1 SEHNR, CDR2 FQNEAQ (reference sequence). As DNA, the CDR3 is TGTGCCAGCAATATTGCCAGGGACTTCTGGATAGATACGCAGTATTTT. Encoded protein: CASNIARDFWIDTQYF. Supplemented by reference TRBV7-9 and TRBJ2-3, the full variable domain reads DTGVSQNPRHKITKRGQNVTFRCDPISEHNRLYWYRQTLGQGPEFLTYFQNEAQLEKSRLLSDRFSAERPKGSFSTLEIQRTEQGDSAMYLCASNIARDFWIDTQYFGPGTRLTVL.

The rearrangement links TRBV12-3 or TRBV12-4 to TRBJ2-3; the match to TRBD2 covers 10 bases. The CDR3 is made up of 18 amino acids. Unmatched junction bases numbered 15, after V lost 6 bases and J lost 3 bases. CDR3 DNA: TGTGCCAGCAGCTCCAGCGGGGGGGCCGTGGGTTGGACAGATACGCAGTATTTT. This gives the protein CASSSSGGAVGWTDTQYF.

In this sample, this clonotype turned up many times. The V gene is TRBV20-1, the J gene TRBJ1-4; D is ambiguous. CDR3 size: 14 residues. The V gene's germline CDR1 is DFQATT and CDR2 SNEGSKA (reference sequence). V dropped 3 bases and J dropped 0 bases, with 8 bases sitting between them. In DNA form, the CDR3 reads TGCAGTGCTAGGGGAGGATCAACTAATGAAAAACTGTTTTTT. Amino acids: CSARGGSTNEKLFF.

The chain recombines TRBV11-2 with TRBJ1-5, with a possible D match to TRBD1 (6 bases). CDR1 SGHAT and CDR2 FQNNGV come from the germline V gene. The CDR3 is 13 residues long. V lost 4 bases, J lost 7 bases, and 11 bases lay in between. This CDR3 is CASSWGGSQPQHF. The CDR3 region has the DNA TGTGCCAGCAGCTGGGGGGGCAGCCAGCCCCAGCATTTT.

This clonotype appeared many times. The rearrangement joins TRBV12-3 or TRBV12-4 to TRBJ2-4; D ambiguous. The length of the CDR3 is 16 residues. Between the trimmed V and J ends, which lost 3 bases and 2 bases, there was a span of 14 bases. The CDR3 nucleotides read TGTGCCAGCAGTTTGGTGCTCCTTACGTCCAAAAACATTCAGTACTTC. Amino acids: CASSLVLLTSKNIQYF.

This clonotype was counted a few times. The chain has TRBV6-5 and TRBJ1-5; 8 bases are a match to TRBD1. CDR3 length equals 15 residues. CDR1 and CDR2 from the germline V gene are MNHEY and SVGAGI. V shed 6 bases, J shed 5 bases, and the junction held 9 bases outside the gene matches. This CDR3 reads CASRRGQGEDQPQHF. The CDR3 coding sequence is TGTGCCAGCAGGCGAGGACAGGGTGAGGATCAGCCCCAGCATTTT.

This clonotype was observed a handful of times. The V and J genes are TRBV6-2 or TRBV6-3 and TRBJ1-1, with 8 bases identical to TRBD1. Germline CDR1 MNHEY, CDR2 SVGEGT. The junction had 11 bases not matched to a gene; V was cut back by 6 bases and J by 2 bases. This CDR3 has 16 amino acids. The CDR3 sequence: CASSQNLGQDNTEAFF. The CDR3 bases are TGTGCCAGCAGCCAGAACCTGGGACAGGATAACACTGAAGCTTTCTTT.

This clonotype appeared many times. This chain's CDR3 is CSARAERNRGVFNEQFF. The CDR3 nucleotides read TGCAGTGCCCGAGCTGAGAGGAACAGGGGGGTTTTCAATGAGCAGTTCTTC. This chain joins TRBV20-1 and TRBJ2-1; 8 bases are a match to TRBD1. The V segment lost 6 bases and the J segment 6 bases; nucleotides outside the gene matches: 19. CDR3 length: 17 residues. The germline V gene encodes CDR1 DFQATT and CDR2 SNEGSKA (reference sequence).

This clonotype was seen only a few times. The gene calls are TRBV12-3 or TRBV12-4 and TRBJ1-1; D remains ambiguous. The CDR3 spans 16 residues. V was pared by 0 bases and J by 0 bases, with 11 bases between. As DNA, the CDR3 is TGTGCCAGCAGTTTAGCCGGCGGGGTATTGAACACTGAAGCTTTCTTT. This codes for CASSLAGGVLNTEAFF.

In its sample, this clonotype was seen many times. V gene TRBV11-2 combines with J gene TRBJ2-3; perhaps D is TRBD1 or TRBD2 (6 bases each). With 5 bases removed from V and 0 bases from J, the gap between germline ends came to 21 bases. The germline CDR1 and CDR2 sequences are SGHAT and FQNNGV. This CDR3 has 18 amino acids. The CDR3 coding sequence is TGTGCCAGCAGCCCATCGCTGGAGGGGGGTTCCAGCACAGATACGCAGTATTTT. It specifies CASSPSLEGGSSTDTQYF.

In this sample, this clonotype turned up many times. This chain connects TRBV12-3 or TRBV12-4 to TRBJ2-1; possible D gene TRBD1, 5 bases. Trimming stripped 2 bases from V and 9 bases from J, with 20 bases between. The CDR3 covers 16 residues. The CDR3 loop is CASSLPVGRAQVEQFF. The CDR3 coding sequence is TGTGCCAGCAGTTTACCGGTGGGCAGGGCTCAAGTTGAGCAGTTCTTC.

A remark on this clonotype: The junction shows a germline mismatch at one end, possibly a read error. The chain carries TRBV7-2 and TRBJ2-4; D is uncertain. In germline, CDR1 is SGHTA, CDR2 FQGNSA. This CDR3 contains 15 residues. Here the CDR3 DNA reads TGTGCCAGCGGCTTACGGAGAGCGGCCAAAAACATTCAGTACTTC. This gives the protein CASGLRRAAKNIQYF. The entire variable domain, with the rest obtained from reference TRBV7-2 and TRBJ2-4, is as follows: GAGVSQSPSNKVTEKGKDVELRCDPISGHTALYWYRQSLGQGLEFLIYFQGNSAPDKSGLPSDRFSAERTGGSVSTLTIQRTQQEDSAVYLCASGLRRAAKNIQYFGAGTRLSVL.

A word on this clonotype: At one end, the junction sequence differs from germline, possibly due to a read error. V and J are TRBV20-1 and TRBJ2-7; D unclear. The DNA end lines up better with TRBJ2-5; the J call may be wrong. The CDR3 totals 18 residues. Germline V gene lookup returns CDR1 DFQATT and CDR2 SNEGSKA (reference sequence). CDR3 protein: CSAGDPSGRGDKFGTQYF. The CDR3 DNA is TGCAGTGCTGGAGACCCCTCCGGGCGAGGCGACAAGTTTGGGACCCAGTACTTC.

This clonotype was counted a few times. The gene calls are TRBV18 and TRBJ1-4, with 8 bases that match TRBD1. The V and J ends lost 6 bases and 7 bases, in that order; junction bases with no gene match: 10. This CDR3 spans 15 amino acids. CDR1 and CDR2 (germline): KGHSH, LQKENI. For the CDR3, the DNA is TGTGCCAGCTCCCCTGCGACAGGGGTGAGTGAAAAACTGTTTTTT. Translation: CASSPATGVSEKLFF.

To note about this clonotype: A much larger clone sits a single nucleotide away, making a read error possible. The chain uses TRBV7-2 and TRBJ2-1; 9 nucleotides match TRBD2. The CDR3 runs to 14 residues. Germline V gives CDR1 SGHTA, CDR2 FQGNSA. Trimming removed 0 bases from V and 10 bases from J; junction bases left unmatched: 4. CDR3 bases: TGTGCCAGCAGCTTAGCCATAGCGGGGGAAGAGCAGTTCTTC. Translation: CASSLAIAGEEQFF.

The chain is built from TRBV6-6 and TRBJ1-4, with D perhaps TRBD1 (5 bases). V was pared by 0 bases and J by 8 bases, with 16 bases between. The germline V gene has CDR1 MNHNY and CDR2 SVGAGI (reference sequence). The CDR3 contains 16 residues. The CDR3 spells CASSYSKGLGGEKLFF. The DNA for the CDR3 is TGTGCCAGCAGTTACTCGAAGGGACTCGGGGGGGAAAAACTGTTTTTT.

This clonotype was counted many times. The CDR3 coding sequence is TGTGCCAGCACCGCTCCACCGGGACAGGGGGACTACGAGCAGTACTTC. Protein sequence: CASTAPPGQGDYEQYF. The V and J genes are TRBV6-5 and TRBJ2-7; 11 bases fit TRBD1. V lost 7 bases and J lost 3; bases outside the gene matches: 11. CDR3 length: 16 residues. Germline CDR1 and CDR2: MNHEY and SVGAGI.

As regards this clonotype: One end of the junction does not line up with germline, which may come from a read error. The chain is built from TRBV12-3 or TRBV12-4 and TRBJ2-3; D gene unclear. CDR3 length: 11 amino acids. The CDR3 protein is CASNRNSQQYF. CDR3 in DNA: TGCGCCAGCAATCGTAACAGCCAGCAGTATTTT.

Of note for this clonotype: Possible read error: a much larger clone is one base away. V is TRBV7-9 and J is TRBJ2-3; D is unclear. In germline, CDR1 is SEHNR, CDR2 FQNEAQ (reference sequence). The CDR3 length is 10 residues. In nucleotides, the CDR3 is TGTGCCAGCAATGGAGATATGCAGTATTTT. It codes for CASNGDMQYF.